This T cell receptor (beta chain) was retrieved from a study of blood T cell repertoires in COVID-19. As for the study in general: The United States, Italy and Spain provided the acute and convalescent COVID-19 samples. Sample material is recorded as cDNA or gDNA derived from T cells, B-cell-depleted T cells, or PBMCs.

V lost 0 bases and J lost 1, with 12 bases in between. CDR1 is SGHTA, CDR2 FQGNSA, per germline. This CDR3 contains 16 residues. Study processing details: Nucleated cell number was recorded as an estimate derived from reference gene primer amplification. Only in-frame clones appear in the TCRdb table, and some are missing; sequencing was by immunoSEQ multiplex PCR. That table is the source of V, J and clone size, and D and trimming were worked out from the DNA. The sample has about 83,000 clones, around nine tenths seen once; the top ten hold around 7.3%. This clone was counted a single time. The clonotype originates from a man older than 75 with active or convalescent COVID-19. What was sequenced was peripheral blood. V gene TRBV7-2 combines with J gene TRBJ1-1; D unclear. The DNA of the CDR3 is TGTGCCAGCAGCTTAGCCCCGCCCACTACGAACACTGAAGCTTTCTTT. The encoded protein is CASSLAPPTTNTEAFF.